These T cell receptor beta chains were read from a single sample in a study of T cell responses to AZD1222 COVID-19 vaccine. Produced via immunoSEQ multiplex PCR; TCRdb's table is partial and in-frame only. The data contain tens of thousands of clones, under 95% of them singletons. Sequenced material: peripheral blood, taken 28 days after the second AZD1222 dose. Receptors were obtained from an adult who received the AZD1222 COVID-19 vaccine. Both conserved end residues are part of each CDR3. A D gene is named only where the DNA matches it firmly. Not all rows give a size; the values are once, few, many and, for expanded clones, a class.

clone_size,j_call,d_call,v_call,cdr3_nt,cdr3_aa
NA,TRBJ1-4,NA,TRBV7-2,TGTGCCAGCAGCTTAGTGGGTGGGCAGGGACGAGGAGAAAAACTGTTTTTT,CASSLVGGQGRGEKLFF
NA,TRBJ2-7,TRBD2,TRBV27,TGTGCCAGCAGTTCGAAAGCGGGAGACCCCTATAAGCAGTACTTC,CASSSKAGDPYKQYF
NA,TRBJ2-2,NA,TRBV28,TGTGCCAGCAGTTTGCAGGCACAGGTGAGCACCGGGGAGCTGTTTTTT,CASSLQAQVSTGELFF
NA,TRBJ1-5,NA,TRBV28,TGTGCCAGCAGTTCCCCGGGGGGGGTCAATCAGCCCCAGCATTTT,CASSSPGGVNQPQHF
NA,TRBJ2-2,NA,TRBV9,TGTGCCAGCAGCGTAGCACCTGAGGGCACCGGGGAGCTGTTTTTT,CASSVAPEGTGELFF
NA,TRBJ2-1,TRBD2,TRBV5-1,TGCGCCAGCAGCATTATTCCGGGACTAGCGGGAAGCCCCTACAATGAGCAGTTCTTC,CASSIIPGLAGSPYNEQFF
NA,TRBJ2-7,NA,TRBV5-1,TGCGCCAGCAGCTCGGGACCCTACGAGCAGTACTTC,CASSSGPYEQYF
NA,TRBJ2-2,NA,TRBV21-1,TGTGCCAGCAGCCCTCGGACTAGCGGGGACGCGAACACCGGGGAGCTGTTTTTT,CASSPRTSGDANTGELFF
NA,TRBJ1-3,NA,TRBV10-1,TGCGCCAGCAGTGAGCATAATAAGTCTGGAAACACCATATATTTT,CASSEHNKSGNTIYF
NA,TRBJ2-3,NA,TRBV28,TGTGCCAGCAGTGCCCCCGGCATCCCCACAGATACGCAGTATTTT,CASSAPGIPTDTQYF
NA,TRBJ2-7,TRBD2,TRBV29-1,TGCAGCATTAGCGGGAGCACCTACGAGCAGTACTTC,CSISGSTYEQYF
NA,TRBJ1-4,NA,TRBV4-2,TGTGCCAGCAGCCCCCCTCCCGGCAGGGCAGGCGAAAAACTGTTTTTT,CASSPPPGRAGEKLFF
NA,TRBJ2-1,NA,TRBV7-9,TGTGCCAGCAGCTTAGTCAGTGGTGCCTGGCTCGCTGAGCAGTTCTTC,CASSLVSGAWLAEQFF
NA,TRBJ1-1,TRBD1,TRBV6-5,TGTGCCACAACTCAGGGGGCTCTTACTGAAGCTTTCTTT,CATTQGALTEAFF
NA,TRBJ1-6,TRBD1,TRBV18,TGTGCCAGCTCAACGACCGGGACAGGGAAAGTAGGTGATTCACCCCTCCACTTT,CASSTTGTGKVGDSPLHF
NA,TRBJ1-3,NA,TRBV30,TGTGCCTGTCCCAGGGTGGCCACATTCTCTGGAAACACCATATATTTT,CACPRVATFSGNTIYF
NA,TRBJ2-5,NA,TRBV7-9,TGTGCCAGCAGCTTAGTAACGGGCCTGCGGGATCAAGAGACCCAGTACTTC,CASSLVTGLRDQETQYF
NA,TRBJ1-2,NA,TRBV16,TGTGCCAGCAGCCAATCCTTCGGGGGGGAAAGGGACTATGGCTACACCTTC,CASSQSFGGERDYGYTF
NA,TRBJ2-5,TRBD2,TRBV4-2,TGTGCCAGCAGCCCGCTCATAGCGGGGTACCAAGAGACCCAGTACTTC,CASSPLIAGYQETQYF
NA,TRBJ1-3,NA,TRBV30,TGTGCCTGGACTATAAAGGTACCCGGAAACACCATATATTTT,CAWTIKVPGNTIYF
NA,TRBJ1-5,NA,TRBV4-2,TGTGCCAGCAGCCAAGATCAGTTCGGGCCCCAGCATTTT,CASSQDQFGPQHF
NA,TRBJ2-1,TRBD2,TRBV6-5,TGTGCCAGCCTCGGGACTAGCGGCCCAAATGAGCAGTTCTTC,CASLGTSGPNEQFF
NA,TRBJ1-1,NA,TRBV5-5,TGTGCCAGCAGCTTGGTGGGCGGTGAGAACACTGAAGCTTTCTTT,CASSLVGGENTEAFF
few,TRBJ2-1,NA,TRBV7-9,TGTGCCAGCAGCTCATTAGGAGAGTTCTTC,CASSSLGEFF
NA,TRBJ1-3,NA,TRBV13,TGTGCCAGCACGACAGCCTCTGGAAACACCATATATTTT,CASTTASGNTIYF
NA,TRBJ1-3,NA,TRBV7-3,TGTGCCACGTGGAGAGACTCATGCTCTGGAAACACCATATATTTT,CATWRDSCSGNTIYF
NA,TRBJ2-1,TRBD1,TRBV4-3,TGCGCCAGCAGCCAAGAATTAGGGGGCGCCCATGAGCAGTTCTTC,CASSQELGGAHEQFF
NA,TRBJ1-5,NA,TRBV6-6,TGTGCCAGCAGTTACGGGGTCAATCAGCCCCAGCATTTT,CASSYGVNQPQHF